This T cell receptor (beta chain) was identified in a study of T-cell reconstitution after alpha-beta-depleted transplantation in children. Unique molecular identifiers were incorporated when the TCRbeta library was constructed. TCRdb reprocessed the PCR reads with MiXCR, giving one entry per CDR3 protein. The repertoire includes hundreds of thousands of distinct CDR3 sequences, roughly 14% of them detected once, and around 0.79% sits in the top ten. About this clonotype: The antigen is undetermined. An end of the junction does not agree with germline; a read error may underlie this.

The CDR3 extends over 15 amino acids. The V gene's germline CDR1 is LGHDT and CDR2 YNNKEL (reference sequence). Study-wide findings and caveats: T-cell counts and diversity at one year post-transplant came mainly from newly produced T cells. There were reportedly several hundred expanded graft clones from which alpha-beta T cells came about two months after transplant.

The sample was PBMCs, taken before TCRalphabeta/CD19-depleted stem cell transplant. The sequence was obtained from a girl aged 2 to 9 with congenital amegakaryocytic thrombocytopenia, due to receive a stem cell transplant. This sequence joins TRBV3-1 and TRBJ1-6, with D hard to call. CDR3 in amino acids: CASSKEYEFNSPLHF. In DNA, the CDR3 is TGTGCCAGCAGCAAAGAATATGAGTTTAATTCACCCCTCCACTTT.